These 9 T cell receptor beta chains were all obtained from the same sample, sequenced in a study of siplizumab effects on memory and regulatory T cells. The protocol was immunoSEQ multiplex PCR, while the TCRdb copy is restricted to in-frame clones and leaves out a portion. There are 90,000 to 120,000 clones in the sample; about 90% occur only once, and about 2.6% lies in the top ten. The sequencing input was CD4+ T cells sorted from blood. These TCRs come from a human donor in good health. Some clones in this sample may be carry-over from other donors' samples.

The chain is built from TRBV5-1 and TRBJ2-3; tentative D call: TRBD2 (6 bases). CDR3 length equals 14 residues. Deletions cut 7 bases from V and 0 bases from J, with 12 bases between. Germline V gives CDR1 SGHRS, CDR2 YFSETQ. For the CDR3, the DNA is TGCGCCAGCGCCCGGGGACTTAGCACAGATACGCAGTATTTT. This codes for CASARGLSTDTQYF.

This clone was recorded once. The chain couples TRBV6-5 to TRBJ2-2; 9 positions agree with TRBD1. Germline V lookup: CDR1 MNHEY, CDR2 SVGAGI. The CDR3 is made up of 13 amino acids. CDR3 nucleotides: TGTGCGGGACAGGGTAGAAACACCGGGGAGCTGTTTTTT. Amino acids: CAGQGRNTGELFF.

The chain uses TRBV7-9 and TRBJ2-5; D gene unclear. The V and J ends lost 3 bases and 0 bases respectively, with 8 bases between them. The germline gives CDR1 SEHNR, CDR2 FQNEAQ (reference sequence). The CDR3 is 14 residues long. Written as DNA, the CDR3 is TGTGCCAGCAGCTTGTCGTCAGACCAAGAGACCCAGTACTTC. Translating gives CASSLSSDQETQYF.

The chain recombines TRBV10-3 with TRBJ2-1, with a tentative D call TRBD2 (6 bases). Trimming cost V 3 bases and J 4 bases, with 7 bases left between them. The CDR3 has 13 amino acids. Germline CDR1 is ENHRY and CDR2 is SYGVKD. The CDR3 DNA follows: TGTGCCATCAGTGACGCGGGGTACAATGAGCAGTTCTTC. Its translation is CAISDAGYNEQFF.

The CDR3 coding sequence is TGTGCCATCAACGGGGCTAGCGGGGACACCGGGGAGCTGTTTTTT. It specifies CAINGASGDTGELFF. This chain joins TRBV10-3 and TRBJ2-2; 9 bases align to TRBD2. With 7 bases clipped from V and 3 bases from J, the junction kept 6 bases outside the gene matches. This CDR3 comprises 15 residues. Germline V gene sequence: CDR1 ENHRY, CDR2 SYGVKD.

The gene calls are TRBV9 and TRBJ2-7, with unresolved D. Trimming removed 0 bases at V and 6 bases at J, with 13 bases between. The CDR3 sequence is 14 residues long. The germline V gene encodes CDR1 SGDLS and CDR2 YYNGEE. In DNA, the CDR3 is TGTGCCAGCAGCGTAGGGAGTGGCTCCCGCGAGCAGTACTTC. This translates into CASSVGSGSREQYF.

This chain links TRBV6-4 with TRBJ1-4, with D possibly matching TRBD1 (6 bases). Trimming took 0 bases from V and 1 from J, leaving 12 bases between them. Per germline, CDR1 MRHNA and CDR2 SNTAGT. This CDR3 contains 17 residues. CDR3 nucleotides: TGTGCCAGCAGTGACTCAGGGGGACCCAGAACTAATGAAAAACTGTTTTTT. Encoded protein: CASSDSGGPRTNEKLFF.

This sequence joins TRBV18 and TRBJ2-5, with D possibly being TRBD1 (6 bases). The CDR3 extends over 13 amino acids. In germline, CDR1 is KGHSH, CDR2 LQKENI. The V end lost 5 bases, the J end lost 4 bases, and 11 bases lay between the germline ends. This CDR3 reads CASSSTRGETQYF. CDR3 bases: TGTGCCAGCTCATCTACCAGGGGAGAGACCCAGTACTTC.

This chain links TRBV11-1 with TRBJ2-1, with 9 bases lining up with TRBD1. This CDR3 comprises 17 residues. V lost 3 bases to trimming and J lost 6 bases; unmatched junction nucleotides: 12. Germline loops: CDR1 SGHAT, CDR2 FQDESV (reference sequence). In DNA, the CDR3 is TGTGCCAGCAGCTTGGAACCTCACAGGGGGCCCTTCAATGAGCAGTTCTTC. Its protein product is CASSLEPHRGPFNEQFF.